These T cell receptor beta chains were read from a single sample in a study of cytomegalovirus exposure and HLA in healthy donors. Method: immunoSEQ multiplex PCR; TCRdb's copy keeps in-frame clones and lacks some. The top ten hold about 6.8% of the sample, which has about 140,000 clones, 79% seen once. The specimen sequenced was PBMCs. These receptors all stem from a man aged 40-50 years in good health and CMV-seropositive. Both conserved end residues are part of each CDR3. A D gene is named only where the DNA matches it firmly. Where a row states a size, it is once, few, many or the class of an expanded clone; other rows omit it.

V gene	D gene	clone size	J gene	CDR3 protein	CDR3 DNA
TRBV5-1	-	-	TRBJ1-1	CASSLIGGDTEAFF	TGCGCCAGCAGCTTGATAGGAGGTGACACTGAAGCTTTCTTT
TRBV6-6	-	-	TRBJ1-2	CASSSGNYGYTF	TGTGCCAGCAGTTCGGGAAACTATGGCTACACCTTC
TRBV5-8	-	once	TRBJ1-5	CASSLVSGASNQPQHF	TGTGCCAGCAGCTTGGTTTCAGGGGCGAGCAATCAGCCCCAGCATTTT
TRBV6-5	-	-	TRBJ2-3	CASRYRELTDTQYF	TGTGCCAGCAGGTATCGGGAACTCACAGATACGCAGTATTTT
TRBV30	TRBD1	few	TRBJ1-5	CAWSSTGSNQPQHF	TGTGCCTGGAGTTCGACAGGGTCTAATCAGCCCCAGCATTTT
TRBV10-3	-	-	TRBJ1-5	CATGPGDSSNQPQHF	TGTGCCACAGGGCCGGGCGACAGCAGCAATCAGCCCCAGCATTTT
TRBV11-2	TRBD2	-	TRBJ2-1	CASSRREGPYNEQFF	TGTGCCAGCAGCAGGCGGGAGGGCCCCTACAATGAGCAGTTCTTC
TRBV5-1	TRBD1	once	TRBJ2-1	CASSLATGQGNEQFF	TGCGCCAGCAGCTTGGCGACAGGGCAAGGCAATGAGCAGTTCTTC
TRBV6-5	-	-	TRBJ2-5	CASSSPIQETQYF	TGTGCCAGCAGTTCCCCCATCCAAGAGACCCAGTACTTC
TRBV28	-	-	TRBJ2-4	CASSLLQGGGNIQYF	TGTGCCAGCAGTTTATTACAGGGTGGCGGGAACATTCAGTACTTC
TRBV10-3	TRBD2	-	TRBJ2-1	CATAPSGSRNEQFF	TGTGCCACCGCTCCTAGCGGGAGTCGCAATGAGCAGTTCTTC
TRBV9	TRBD2	-	TRBJ2-7	CASSPRASGLTSYEQYF	TGTGCCAGCAGCCCTCGGGCTAGCGGGCTAACATCCTACGAGCAGTACTTC
TRBV6-1	TRBD2	once	TRBJ2-1	CASSEALAGGSNEQFF	TGTGCCAGCAGTGAGGCGCTAGCGGGAGGTTCCAATGAGCAGTTCTTC
TRBV28	-	-	TRBJ2-1	CASSLTSSYEQFF	TGTGCCAGCAGTTTAACTAGCTCTTATGAGCAGTTCTTC
TRBV9	TRBD2	-	TRBJ2-1	CASSAQRALAGSTTSYNEQFF	TGTGCCAGCAGCGCCCAAAGGGCCCTAGCGGGTAGTACTACCTCCTACAATGAGCAGTTCTTC
TRBV5-6	TRBD1	-	TRBJ2-7	CASSLQGAYEQYF	TGTGCCAGCAGCTTGCAGGGGGCCTACGAGCAGTACTTC
TRBV5-1	TRBD2	-	TRBJ2-7	CASSRTSGSGEQYF	TGCGCCAGCAGCCGGACTAGCGGGAGTGGCGAGCAGTACTTC
TRBV5-1	-	few	TRBJ1-3	CASSLSSPRQRDTIYF	TGCGCCAGCAGCTTATCTTCCCCCCGGCAGAGGGACACCATATATTTT
TRBV5-8	-	-	TRBJ1-2	CASHIRVGGYTF	TGTGCCAGCCATATCCGGGTTGGTGGCTACACCTTC